The entry that follows covers one TCR beta chain sequence. This entry belongs to a study of blood T cell repertoires in COVID-19. The CDR3 has 14 amino acids. The ends were cut back, 3 bases at V and 1 base at J, with 7 bases in the middle. In germline, CDR1 is SGHTA, CDR2 FQGTGA. Only in-frame clones appear in the TCRdb table, and some are missing; sequencing was by immunoSEQ multiplex PCR. In the table there are 30,000 to 50,000 clones, roughly 78% of which are singletons. The clonotype was recovered from a man in his 70s with acute or convalescent COVID-19. Sequenced input: peripheral blood. This chain links TRBV7-3 with TRBJ2-1, with D possibly being TRBD1 (6 bases). The CDR3: CASSLDSSYNEQFF. The CDR3 DNA reads as TGTGCCAGCAGCTTGGACAGTTCCTACAATGAGCAGTTCTTC.